These 27 T cell receptor beta chains were sequenced from one sample in a study of radiation and T cells in renal cell carcinoma. Time point meaning: blood 2 weeks post-SBRT. The treatment was: 15 Gy SBRT to primary tumor, nephrectomy 4 weeks later. Libraries were prepared by immunoSEQ multiplex PCR; TCRdb keeps only in-frame clonotypes and omits some of them. The repertoire holds about 120,000 clones, with 70% to 90% as singletons. Sequences were derived from blood, sampled from a patient whose treatment included radiotherapy and nephrectomy. The receptors here all came from a woman aged 60-75 years with renal cell carcinoma.

The V and J genes are TRBV6-1 and TRBJ2-7; D not certain. CDR1 and CDR2 from the germline V gene are MNHNS and SASEGT. V gave up 2 bases and J gave up 3 bases, with 14 bases separating them. The length of the CDR3 is 15 residues. The CDR3 DNA follows: TGTGCCAGCAGTGAAAAATTTGGGCCGATCTACGAGCAGTACTTC. Its translation is CASSEKFGPIYEQYF.

The chain recombines TRBV11-3 with TRBJ1-1; possible D gene TRBD1, 6 bases. There are 13 residues in the CDR3. Germline CDR1 is SGHNT and CDR2 is YENEEA. V dropped 4 bases and J dropped 8 bases, with 14 bases sitting between them. The CDR3 sequence: CASSSDGQFEAFF. The CDR3 nucleotides are TGTGCCAGCAGCTCGGACGGACAGTTCGAAGCTTTCTTT.

The J gene is TRBJ1-4, the V gene TRBV5-5, with 9 bases identical to TRBD1. V lost 0 bases and J lost 8; bases outside the gene matches: 14. CDR1 is SGHKS, CDR2 YYEKEE, per germline (reference sequence). The CDR3 length is 18 residues. In nucleotides, the CDR3 is TGTGCCAGCAGCTTGGGGGGACAGGGCCTCACGGAGAGGGAAAAACTGTTTTTT. As protein: CASSLGGQGLTEREKLFF.

The chain couples TRBV14 to TRBJ1-6; tentatively, D is TRBD1 (5 bases). The germline V gene encodes CDR1 SGHDN and CDR2 FVKESK. V lost 3 bases to trimming and J lost 5 bases, with 14 bases between them. The CDR3 length is 16 residues. CDR3 amino acids: CASSHIWGEHNSPLHF. CDR3 coding DNA: TGTGCCAGCAGCCATATTTGGGGCGAACATAATTCACCCCTCCACTTT.

The chain carries TRBV5-1 and TRBJ2-2; D gene ambiguous. The CDR3 length is 14 residues. The V end lost 4 bases, the J end lost 6 bases, and 13 bases lay between the germline ends. CDR1 and CDR2 from the germline V gene are SGHRS and YFSETQ. The CDR3 DNA reads TGCGCCAGCAGCGATGACGGTGGTCCCGGGGAGCTGTTTTTT. Residues: CASSDDGGPGELFF.

V and J are TRBV7-3 and TRBJ2-1; D not resolved. CDR3 length equals 17 residues. V lost 1 base, J lost 0 bases, and 13 bases lay in between. CDR1 is SGHTA and CDR2 is FQGTGA in the germline V gene. The CDR3 is CASSLRVGPSSYNEQFF. The CDR3 nucleotides read TGTGCCAGCAGCTTAAGGGTAGGGCCAAGCTCCTACAATGAGCAGTTCTTC.

The genes are TRBV6-5 and TRBJ1-5; perhaps TRBD1 as D (5 bases). The CDR3 loop spans 15 amino acids. Trimming took 5 bases from V and 0 from J, leaving 11 bases between them. Per the germline V gene, CDR1 is MNHEY and CDR2 is SVGAGI. DNA of the CDR3: TGTGCCAGCAGTCCGGGACGGCGTAGCAATCAGCCCCAGCATTTT. This translates into CASSPGRRSNQPQHF.

The J gene is TRBJ1-2, the V gene TRBV5-8; 7 positions match TRBD1. The CDR3 is 13 residues long. V lost 4 bases, J lost 6 bases, and 6 bases stayed unmatched. Germline CDR1 and CDR2: SGHTS and YDEGEE. The CDR3 sequence: CASSPRQGNGYTF. CDR3 DNA sequence: TGTGCCAGCAGCCCTCGACAGGGTAATGGCTACACCTTC.

The genes are TRBV7-9 and TRBJ1-1; no clear D gene. The germline gives CDR1 SEHNR, CDR2 FQNEAQ (reference sequence). CDR3 length equals 17 residues. V was trimmed by 5 bases and J by 3 bases, leaving 22 bases between them. This CDR3 reads CASSLATSIFRDTEAFF. CDR3 in DNA: TGTGCCAGCAGCCTGGCTACCTCGATTTTCCGGGACACTGAAGCTTTCTTT.

This chain connects TRBV11-2 to TRBJ2-7; TRBD1 agrees at 9 bases. With V trimmed by 4 bases and J by 2 bases, 9 bases remained unmatched. This CDR3 contains 16 residues. CDR1 SGHAT and CDR2 FQNNGV come from the germline V gene. CDR3 in amino acids: CASSSPDRGFAYEQYF. The CDR3 DNA is TGTGCCAGCAGCTCACCCGACAGGGGGTTCGCCTACGAGCAGTACTTC.

V gene TRBV5-1 combines with J gene TRBJ2-5; a possible D gene is TRBD2 (5 bases). Trimming removed 2 bases at V and 1 base at J, with 9 bases between. The V gene's germline CDR1 is SGHRS and CDR2 YFSETQ. This CDR3 has 14 residues. CDR3 DNA: TGCGCCAGCAGCTTCTCGGGGAGCCAAGAGACCCAGTACTTC. Its protein is CASSFSGSQETQYF.

V usage is TRBV10-1 and J usage is TRBJ2-1, with 9 bases lining up with TRBD2. The CDR3 totals 15 residues. With V trimmed by 6 bases and J by 9 bases, 12 bases remained unmatched. Germline V gene data show CDR1 as WNHNN and CDR2 as SYGVQD (reference sequence). The CDR3 sequence: CASSPPGGRACEQFF. CDR3 sequence (DNA): TGCGCCAGCAGCCCGCCTGGCGGGAGGGCTTGTGAGCAGTTCTTC.

This clone was found a few times. The gene calls are TRBV9 and TRBJ1-5; D gene ambiguous. Germline CDR1 reads SGDLS; CDR2 reads YYNGEE. V lost 4 bases and J 5 bases, leaving 19 bases between the germline ends. The CDR3 is 16 residues long. The CDR3, as DNA: TGTGCCAGCAGCCCCGGGCGTCACTTCCTCCATCAGCCCCAGCATTTT. Translating gives CASSPGRHFLHQPQHF.

This clone has a single count. The genes are TRBV7-2 and TRBJ2-2; D tentatively fits TRBD1 or TRBD2 (5 bases each). This CDR3 spans 14 amino acids. With 1 base removed from V and 5 bases from J, the gap between germline ends came to 8 bases. Germline CDR1 reads SGHTA; CDR2 reads FQGNSA. CDR3 residues: CASSLDWGTGELFF. The CDR3 DNA reads as TGTGCCAGCAGCTTAGATTGGGGGACCGGGGAGCTGTTTTTT.

The chain combines TRBV5-1 with TRBJ2-5; TRBD1 matches at 7 bases. This CDR3 has 14 amino acids. V lost 4 bases, J lost 0 bases, and 3 bases stayed unmatched. Germline V gene lookup returns CDR1 SGHRS and CDR2 YFSETQ. CDR3 DNA: TGCGCCAGCAGCCGGGACAGAAACCAAGAGACCCAGTACTTC. It is translated as CASSRDRNQETQYF. The variable domain in full, completed from reference TRBV5-1 and TRBJ2-5, reads KAGVTQTPRYLIKTRGQQVTLSCSPISGHRSVSWYQQTPGQGLQFLFEYFSETQRNKGNFPGRFSGRQFSNSRSEMNVSTLELGDSALYLCASSRDRNQETQYFGPGTRLLVL.

The chain has TRBV27 and TRBJ2-5; D may match TRBD1 or TRBD2 (5 bases each). Germline V gene lookup returns CDR1 MNHEY and CDR2 SMNVEV (reference sequence). This CDR3 has 14 residues. Trimming removed 5 bases from V and 5 bases from J, with 15 bases in between. In DNA, the CDR3 is TGTGCCAGCAGTCGAGGGGACGCTGGGGAGACCCAGTACTTC. It yields the protein CASSRGDAGETQYF.

The CDR3 loop is CASSEAGRASSYNSPLHF. The CDR3 bases are TGTGCCAGCAGTGAAGCCGGCAGAGCTAGCTCCTATAATTCACCCCTCCACTTT. The V call is TRBV6-1, the J call TRBJ1-6; D not certain. CDR3 length: 18 residues. Germline V lookup: CDR1 MNHNS, CDR2 SASEGT. Trimming left V 0 bases short and J 0 bases short, with 12 bases between.

V and J are TRBV20-1 and TRBJ1-2; no clear D gene. With 6 bases removed from V and 3 bases from J, the gap between germline ends came to 8 bases. The CDR3 runs 11 residues. The germline V gene has CDR1 DFQATT and CDR2 SNEGSKA (reference sequence). This CDR3 reads CSAVVDYGYTF. The CDR3 DNA follows: TGCAGTGCGGTTGTGGACTATGGCTACACCTTC.

The chain recombines TRBV5-6 with TRBJ2-7, with TRBD2 identical over 8 bases. This CDR3 region has 16 residues. Germline assignment: CDR1 SGHDT and CDR2 YYEEEE. V was clipped by 3 bases and J by 0 bases; unmatched bases: 8. CDR3: CASSSGVAGTSYEQYF. Here the CDR3 DNA reads TGTGCCAGCAGCTCGGGGGTAGCGGGAACCTCCTACGAGCAGTACTTC. Together with reference TRBV5-6 and TRBJ2-7, the CDR3 gives the full variable domain: DAGVTQSPTHLIKTRGQQVTLRCSPKSGHDTVSWYQQALGQGPQFIFQYYEEEERQRGNFPDRFSGHQFPNYSSELNVNALLLGDSALYLCASSSGVAGTSYEQYFGPGTRLTVT.

V is TRBV2 and J is TRBJ2-7, with D possibly being TRBD1 (6 bases). Germline loops: CDR1 SNHLY, CDR2 FYNNEI. Trimming stripped 6 bases from V and 4 bases from J, with 13 bases between. There are 13 residues in the CDR3. CDR3 loop: CASRAGALYEQYF. In DNA form, the CDR3 reads TGTGCCAGCAGGGCAGGGGCTCTATACGAGCAGTACTTC. Full variable domain (remainder filled in from reference TRBV2 and TRBJ2-7): EPEVTQTPSHQVTQMGQEVILRCVPISNHLYFYWYRQILGQKVEFLVSFYNNEISEKSEIFDDQFSVERPDGSNFTLKIRSTKLEDSAMYFCASRAGALYEQYFGPGTRLTVT.

The CDR3 nucleotides are TGTGCCAGCAGATACTTAGCGGGATCAGAGACCCAGTACTTC. Amino acids: CASRYLAGSETQYF. The genes are TRBV27 and TRBJ2-5, with 8 bases identical to TRBD2. CDR3 length: 14 residues. The V gene end was trimmed by 6 bases and the J gene end by 4 bases; junction bases not matched to a gene: 7. CDR1 MNHEY and CDR2 SMNVEV come from the germline V gene (reference sequence).

V usage is TRBV6-6 and J usage is TRBJ1-6; no reliable D call. Germline V gene lookup returns CDR1 MNHNY and CDR2 SVGAGI (reference sequence). This CDR3 is 13 amino acids long. V gave up 5 bases and J gave up 5 bases, with 7 bases separating them. Written as DNA, the CDR3 is TGTGCCAGCAGTGAGGGAGATAATTCACCCCTCCACTTT. It is translated as CASSEGDNSPLHF.

The rearrangement links TRBV28 to TRBJ2-3; D might be TRBD2 (5 bases). Germline assignment: CDR1 MDHEN and CDR2 SYDVKM. Trimming stripped 5 bases from V and 6 bases from J, with 6 bases between. CDR3 size: 11 residues. In DNA, the CDR3 is TGTGCCAGCAGTCCGGGGGATACGCAGTATTTT. It encodes CASSPGDTQYF. The full variable domain, its missing parts supplied by reference TRBV28 and TRBJ2-3, is DVKVTQSSRYLVKRTGEKVFLECVQDMDHENMFWYRQDPGLGLRLIYFSYDVKMKEKGDIPEGYSVSREKKERFSLILESASTNQTSMYLCASSPGDTQYFGPGTRLTVL.

This clone was picked up one time. V and J are TRBV11-2 and TRBJ2-5; D not resolved. Germline V gene data show CDR1 as SGHAT and CDR2 as FQNNGV. The CDR3 extends over 13 amino acids. V lost 4 bases to trimming and J lost 3 bases, with 9 bases between them. In DNA, the CDR3 is TGTGCCAGCAGCTCCAGCAGAAAAGAGACCCAGTACTTC. It is translated as CASSSSRKETQYF. The whole variable domain, filled in from reference TRBV11-2 and TRBJ2-5, reads EAGVAQSPRYKIIEKRQSVAFWCNPISGHATLYWYQQILGQGPKLLIQFQNNGVVDDSQLPKDRFSAERLKGVDSTLKIQPAKLEDSAVYLCASSSSRKETQYFGPGTRLLVL.

The V gene is TRBV7-2, the J gene TRBJ2-1; D is undetermined. The CDR3 spans 11 residues. Trimming took off 5 bases at V and 15 bases at J, with 14 bases between the two ends. Germline CDR1 SGHTA, CDR2 FQGNSA. The CDR3 is CASSIDPALFF. The DNA of the CDR3 is TGTGCCAGCAGCATCGACCCAGCTTTGTTCTTC.

This clone was observed a few times. CDR3 sequence reads: CASSLGGNTDTQYF. Written as DNA, the CDR3 is TGCGCCAGCAGCTTGGGGGGGAACACAGATACGCAGTATTTT. The chain is built from TRBV5-1 and TRBJ2-3; the D call may be TRBD1 or TRBD2 (5 bases each). With 0 bases removed from V and 2 bases from J, the gap between germline ends came to 7 bases. The CDR3 has 14 amino acids. Germline lookup yields CDR1 SGHRS and CDR2 YFSETQ.

The chain combines TRBV7-2 with TRBJ1-2; TRBD1 aligns across 7 bases. The CDR3 sequence is 16 residues long. Germline loops: CDR1 SGHTA, CDR2 FQGNSA. After removal of 3 bases from V and 0 bases from J, the junction contained 7 bases not matched to a gene. Here the CDR3 reads CASSLMGTVSNYGYTF. CDR3 sequence (DNA): TGTGCCAGCAGCTTGATGGGGACAGTCTCTAACTATGGCTACACCTTC. Based on the CDR3 plus reference TRBV7-2 and TRBJ1-2, the full variable domain is GAGVSQSPSNKVTEKGKDVELRCDPISGHTALYWYRQSLGQGLEFLIYFQGNSAPDKSGLPSDRFSAERTGGSVSTLTIQRTQQEDSAVYLCASSLMGTVSNYGYTFGSGTRLTVV.